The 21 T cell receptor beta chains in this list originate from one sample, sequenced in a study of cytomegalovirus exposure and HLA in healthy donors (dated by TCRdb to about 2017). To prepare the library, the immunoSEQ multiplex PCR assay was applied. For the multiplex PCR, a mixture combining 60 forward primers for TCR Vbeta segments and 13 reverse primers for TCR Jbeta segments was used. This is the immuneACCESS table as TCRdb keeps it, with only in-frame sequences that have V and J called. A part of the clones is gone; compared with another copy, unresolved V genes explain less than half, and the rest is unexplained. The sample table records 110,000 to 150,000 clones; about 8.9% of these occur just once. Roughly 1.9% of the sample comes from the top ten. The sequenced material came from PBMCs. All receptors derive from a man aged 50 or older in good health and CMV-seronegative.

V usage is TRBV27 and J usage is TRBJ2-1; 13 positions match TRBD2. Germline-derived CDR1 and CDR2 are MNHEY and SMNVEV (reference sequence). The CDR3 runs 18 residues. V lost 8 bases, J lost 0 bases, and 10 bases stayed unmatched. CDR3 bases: TGTGCCAGCGGACGACTAGCGGGAGGTGCCAGCTCCTACAATGAGCAGTTCTTC. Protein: CASGRLAGGASSYNEQFF.

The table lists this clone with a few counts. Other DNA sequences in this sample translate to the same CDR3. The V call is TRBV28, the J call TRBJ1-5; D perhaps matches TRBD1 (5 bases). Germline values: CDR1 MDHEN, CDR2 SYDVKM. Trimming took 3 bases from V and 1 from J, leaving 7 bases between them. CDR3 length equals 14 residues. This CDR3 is CASSLGGSNQPQHF. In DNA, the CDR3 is TGTGCCAGCAGTTTGGGGGGGAGCAATCAGCCCCAGCATTTT.

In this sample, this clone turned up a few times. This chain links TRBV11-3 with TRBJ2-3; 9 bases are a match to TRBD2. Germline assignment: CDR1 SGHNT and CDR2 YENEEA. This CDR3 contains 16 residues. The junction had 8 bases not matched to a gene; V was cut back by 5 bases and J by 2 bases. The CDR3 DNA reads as TGTGCCAGCAGCGGAGAGAGCGGGGGGACCACAGATACGCAGTATTTT. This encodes CASSGESGGTTDTQYF.

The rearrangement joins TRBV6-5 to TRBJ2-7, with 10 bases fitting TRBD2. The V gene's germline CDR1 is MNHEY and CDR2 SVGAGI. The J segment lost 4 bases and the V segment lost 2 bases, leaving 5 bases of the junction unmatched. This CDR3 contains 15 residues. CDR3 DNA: TGTGCCAGCAGTTACCCCGGGACTAGCGTGTACGAGCAGTACTTC. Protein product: CASSYPGTSVYEQYF.

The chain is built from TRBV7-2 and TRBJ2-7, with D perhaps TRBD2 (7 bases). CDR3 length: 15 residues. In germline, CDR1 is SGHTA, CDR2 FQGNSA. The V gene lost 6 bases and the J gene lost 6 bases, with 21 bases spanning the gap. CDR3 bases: TGTGCCAGCAGTGGGGGGGCCCAAGTGGCTCTCGAGCAGTACTTC. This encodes CASSGGAQVALEQYF.

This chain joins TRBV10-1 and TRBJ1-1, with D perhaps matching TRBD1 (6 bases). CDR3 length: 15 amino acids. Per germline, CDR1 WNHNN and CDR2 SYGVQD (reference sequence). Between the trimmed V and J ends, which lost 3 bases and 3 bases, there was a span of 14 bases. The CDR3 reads CASSEGPGVYTEAFF. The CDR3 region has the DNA TGCGCCAGCAGTGAAGGGCCAGGGGTTTACACTGAAGCTTTCTTT.

Here the CDR3 reads CASSRQGDYGYTF. CDR3 DNA sequence: TGTGCCAGCAGTAGACAGGGTGACTATGGCTACACCTTC. The J gene is TRBJ1-2, the V gene TRBV6-6, with 7 bases that match TRBD1. Germline V gene lookup returns CDR1 MNHNY and CDR2 SVGAGI (reference sequence). V shed 5 bases, J shed 3 bases, and the junction held 3 bases outside the gene matches. The CDR3 spans 13 residues.

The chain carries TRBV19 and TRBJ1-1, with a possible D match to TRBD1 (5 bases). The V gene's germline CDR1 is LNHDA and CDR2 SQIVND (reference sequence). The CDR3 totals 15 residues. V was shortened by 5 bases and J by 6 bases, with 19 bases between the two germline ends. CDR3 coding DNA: TGTGCCAGTAGTCCTCGGGGGGGGAGCAGCCCTGAAGCTTTCTTT. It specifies CASSPRGGSSPEAFF.

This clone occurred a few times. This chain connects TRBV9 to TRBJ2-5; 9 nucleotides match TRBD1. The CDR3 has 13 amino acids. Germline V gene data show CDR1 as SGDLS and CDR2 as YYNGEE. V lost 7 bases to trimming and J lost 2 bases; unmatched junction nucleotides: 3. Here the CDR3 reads CASGTGPQETQYF. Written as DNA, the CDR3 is TGTGCCAGCGGGACAGGGCCGCAAGAGACCCAGTACTTC.

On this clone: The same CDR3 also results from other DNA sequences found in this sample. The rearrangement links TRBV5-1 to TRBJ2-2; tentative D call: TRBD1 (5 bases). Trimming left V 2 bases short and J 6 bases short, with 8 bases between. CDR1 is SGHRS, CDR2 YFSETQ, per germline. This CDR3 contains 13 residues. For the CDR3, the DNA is TGCGCCAGCAGCTTAGAAGGGGCCGGGGAGCTGTTTTTT. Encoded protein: CASSLEGAGELFF.

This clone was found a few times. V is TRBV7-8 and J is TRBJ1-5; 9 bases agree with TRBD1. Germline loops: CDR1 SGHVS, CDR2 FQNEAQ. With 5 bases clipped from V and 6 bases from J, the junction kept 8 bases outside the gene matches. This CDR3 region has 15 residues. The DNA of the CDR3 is TGTGCCAGCAGCGACTCCGGGACAGGGTCTCAGCCCCAGCATTTT. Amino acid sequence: CASSDSGTGSQPQHF.

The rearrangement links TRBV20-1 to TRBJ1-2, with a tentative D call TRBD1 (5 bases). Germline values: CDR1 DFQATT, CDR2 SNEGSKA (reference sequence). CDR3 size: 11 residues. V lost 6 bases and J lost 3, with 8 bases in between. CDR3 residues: CSAGGDYGYTF. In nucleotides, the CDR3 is TGCAGTGCGGGGGGGGACTATGGCTACACCTTC.

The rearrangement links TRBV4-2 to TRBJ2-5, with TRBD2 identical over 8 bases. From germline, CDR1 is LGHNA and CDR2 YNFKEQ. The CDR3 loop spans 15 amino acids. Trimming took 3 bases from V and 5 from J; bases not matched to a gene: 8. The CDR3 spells CASSQSAGEGETQYF. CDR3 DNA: TGTGCCAGCAGCCAGTCAGCGGGAGAGGGGGAGACCCAGTACTTC.

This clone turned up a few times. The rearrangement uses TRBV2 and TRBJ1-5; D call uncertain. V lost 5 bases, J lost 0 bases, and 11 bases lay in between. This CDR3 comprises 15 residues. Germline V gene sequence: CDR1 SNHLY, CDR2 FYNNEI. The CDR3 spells CASSQQQHSNQPQHF. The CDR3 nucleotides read TGTGCCAGCAGTCAACAGCAACATAGCAATCAGCCCCAGCATTTT.

This chain's CDR3 is CASTLEGKLFF. The CDR3 region has the DNA TGTGCCAGCACCCTAGAGGGTAAACTGTTTTTT. V gene TRBV2 combines with J gene TRBJ1-4; D remains ambiguous. CDR3 length: 11 amino acids. The V gene lost 7 bases and the J gene lost 11 bases, with 11 bases spanning the gap. CDR1 is SNHLY, CDR2 FYNNEI, per germline.

The CDR3 region is CASRSQAGTSGNTIYF. CDR3 coding DNA: TGTGCCAGTAGATCTCAGGCGGGAACCTCCGGAAACACCATATATTTT. The V gene is TRBV19, the J gene TRBJ1-3; D unresolved. The germline V and J ends were trimmed by 6 bases and 4 bases, with 19 bases remaining between them. CDR3 length: 16 residues. In germline, CDR1 is LNHDA, CDR2 SQIVND (reference sequence).

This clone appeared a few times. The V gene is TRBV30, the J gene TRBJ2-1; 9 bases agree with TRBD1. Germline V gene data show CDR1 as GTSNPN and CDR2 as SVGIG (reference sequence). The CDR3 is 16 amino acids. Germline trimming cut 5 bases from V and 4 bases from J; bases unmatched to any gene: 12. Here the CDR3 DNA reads TGTGCCTGGTCGCGTATTGGGACAGGGATTTACAATGAGCAGTTCTTC. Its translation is CAWSRIGTGIYNEQFF.

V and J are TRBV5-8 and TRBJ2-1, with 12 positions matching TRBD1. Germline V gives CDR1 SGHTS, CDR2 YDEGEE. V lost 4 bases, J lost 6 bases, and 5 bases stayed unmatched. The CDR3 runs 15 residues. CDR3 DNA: TGTGCCAGCAGCCCCCGGGACAGGGGGCTCAATGAGCAGTTCTTC. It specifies CASSPRDRGLNEQFF.

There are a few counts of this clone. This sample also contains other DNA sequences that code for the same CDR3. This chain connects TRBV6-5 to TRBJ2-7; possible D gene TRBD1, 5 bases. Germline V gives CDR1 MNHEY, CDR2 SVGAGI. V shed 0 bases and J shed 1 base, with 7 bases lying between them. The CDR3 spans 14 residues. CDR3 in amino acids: CASSYSTVSYEQYF. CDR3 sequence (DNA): TGTGCCAGCAGTTACTCGACAGTATCCTACGAGCAGTACTTC.

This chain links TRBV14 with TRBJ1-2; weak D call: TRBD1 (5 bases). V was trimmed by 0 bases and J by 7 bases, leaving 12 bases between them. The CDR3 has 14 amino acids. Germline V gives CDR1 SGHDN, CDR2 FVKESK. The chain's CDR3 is CASSQDGRVTGYTF. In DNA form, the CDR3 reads TGTGCCAGCAGCCAAGACGGCAGGGTAACTGGCTACACCTTC.

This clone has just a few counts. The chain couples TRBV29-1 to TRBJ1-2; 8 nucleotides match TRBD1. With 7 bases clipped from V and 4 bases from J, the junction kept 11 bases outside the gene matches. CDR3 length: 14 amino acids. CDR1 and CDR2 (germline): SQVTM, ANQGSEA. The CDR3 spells CSADRAWGVYGYTF. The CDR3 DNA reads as TGCAGCGCGGACAGGGCATGGGGGGTCTATGGCTACACCTTC.